The sequence of this T cell receptor beta chain was determined in a study of brain metastases from non-small cell lung cancer (dated by TCRdb to the late 2010s). General notes on the study: The study profiled the immune microenvironment of paired resected primary tumors and brain metastases from non-small-cell lung cancer patients.

For this clone: Its cognate antigen has yet to be identified. Base-call qualities are not available, and no considerably larger clone is one nucleotide away.

The cohort comprised approximately 39 patients with surgically resected non-small-cell lung cancer who had both primary tumor and brain metastasis specimens. The library was produced with the immunoSEQ multiplex PCR assay. T-cell receptor beta chain repertoire sequencing was performed alongside a 770-gene immune expression panel. Drawn from immuneACCESS, this table holds only the in-frame rearrangements with V and J called that TCRdb kept. Clones are partly lost; checked studies trace under half to an unresolved V gene and leave the rest unexplained. In this sample the table shows under 4,000 clones, roughly 96% of which occur a single time. Jointly, the top ten make up 1.5% to 2% of the sample. At the junction V is shortened by 2 bases and J by 8 bases, with 12 bases in between. The germline V gene supplies CDR1 MDHEN and CDR2 SYDVKM. The CDR3 goes from the cysteine to the phenylalanine over 13 residues. Here the CDR3 DNA is all that survives: 39 bases in frame from base 1.

Sequences were obtained from tumor-adjacent normal tissue. The V and J genes are TRBV28 and TRBJ1-2; a weak D assignment points to TRBD1 (6 bases agree). The receptor's source is a donor at least 40 years old with non-small cell lung cancer. The CDR3 amino acid sequence is: CASSLQRGAGYTF. DNA sequence: TGTGCCAGCAGTTTACAACGGGGGGCCGGCTACACCTTC.